This TCR beta chain was observed in a study of control samples from healthy donors and cancer patients. This CDR3 has 16 amino acids. Looked up from germline, CDR1 is LNHDA and CDR2 is SQIVND (reference sequence). V was clipped by 5 bases and J by 5 bases, with 19 bases between them. Produced via immunoSEQ multiplex PCR; TCRdb's table is partial and in-frame only. This repertoire shows under 450,000 clones, 75% to 95% found once; its top ten account for more than 6%. This receptor was taken from a man aged 40-55 years with head and neck cancer. The chain couples TRBV19 to TRBJ2-1, with D perhaps TRBD2 (5 bases). The sample taken for sequencing was PBMCs. Written as DNA, the CDR3 is TGTGCCAGTAGTGCCTACAAGGGAGCCGGGCACAATGAGCAGTTCTTC. Translation gives CASSAYKGAGHNEQFF.